The 5 T cell receptor beta chains listed next were all sequenced from one sample in a study of cytomegalovirus exposure and HLA in healthy donors. Here immunoSEQ multiplex PCR was the method, and the copy in TCRdb shows in-frame clones only, minus some. Of over 100,000 clones in the sample, roughly 88% were seen once. The sequenced sample was PBMCs. The source of these receptors is a woman aged 18-35 years in good health and CMV-seropositive.

This clone was recorded a few times. The chain couples TRBV5-1 to TRBJ2-7, with D maybe TRBD1 (6 bases). V shed 4 bases and J shed 2 bases, with 13 bases lying between them. Per germline, CDR1 SGHRS and CDR2 YFSETQ. This CDR3 has 14 residues. CDR3 sequence reads: CASSPRTATYEQYF. DNA for the CDR3: TGCGCCAGCAGCCCACGGACAGCTACCTACGAGCAGTACTTC.

The J gene is TRBJ2-7, the V gene TRBV11-1, with a weak D call TRBD2 (5 bases). This CDR3 comprises 16 residues. Germline CDR1 SGHAT, CDR2 FQDESV (reference sequence). V dropped 5 bases and J dropped 2 bases, with 19 bases sitting between them. Written as DNA, the CDR3 is TGTGCCAGCAGCCTCTACTTGGGAGCGGAGACCTACGAGCAGTACTTC. It is translated as CASSLYLGAETYEQYF.

This clone was recorded once. In DNA, the CDR3 is TGCGCCAGCAGCTTGGAAGGGGCTAAGTACAATGAGCAGTTCTTC. Its translation: CASSLEGAKYNEQFF. The chain couples TRBV5-1 to TRBJ2-1; TRBD1 is a possible D gene (5 bases). From germline, CDR1 is SGHRS and CDR2 YFSETQ. The CDR3 loop spans 15 amino acids. V was clipped by 0 bases and J by 4 bases, with 11 bases between them.

The rearrangement joins TRBV25-1 to TRBJ2-1; tentatively, D is TRBD2 (6 bases). The CDR3 loop spans 16 amino acids. The germline V and J ends were trimmed by 1 base and 4 bases, with 14 bases remaining between them. CDR1 and CDR2 from the germline V gene are MGHDK and SYGVNS. CDR3 sequence (DNA): TGTGCCAGCAGTGAATCGGAGAAGGGACTTTACAATGAGCAGTTCTTC. Amino acid sequence: CASSESEKGLYNEQFF.

In its sample, this clone was seen once. The CDR3, as DNA: TGTGCCAGCAGCCGCGACCAGGGGATGATGAACACTGAAGCTTTCTTT. Translation gives CASSRDQGMMNTEAFF. This chain joins TRBV9 and TRBJ1-1; TRBD1 might be the D (6 bases). V dropped 4 bases and J dropped 0 bases, with 16 bases sitting between them. CDR3 size: 16 residues. Per germline, CDR1 SGDLS and CDR2 YYNGEE.